A single sample gave rise to the 21 T cell receptor beta chains below, sequenced in a study of blood T cell repertoires in COVID-19. The data were produced by immunoSEQ multiplex PCR, yet TCRdb's version contains in-frame clones alone and is incomplete. This sample carries about 77,000 clones, 75% to 85% of them seen once, and the ten largest clones take under 5.5%. What was sequenced was peripheral blood. The receptors were gathered from a woman between 70 and 85 years old with acute or convalescent COVID-19.

The chain recombines TRBV5-1 with TRBJ2-5, with 8 nucleotides matching TRBD2. Germline assignment: CDR1 SGHRS and CDR2 YFSETQ. There are 14 residues in the CDR3. After removal of 4 bases from V and 2 bases from J, the junction contained 4 bases not matched to a gene. This chain's CDR3 is CASSNPGGQETQYF. In DNA form, the CDR3 reads TGCGCCAGCAGCAATCCGGGGGGGCAAGAGACCCAGTACTTC.

The chain joins TRBV11-2 to TRBJ1-1; possibly TRBD1 for D (6 bases). CDR1 and CDR2 (germline): SGHAT, FQNNGV. Trimming removed 2 bases from V and 1 base from J, with 14 bases in between. The CDR3 loop spans 16 amino acids. CDR3 bases: TGTGCCAGCAGCTTACTCGCCGGGACACCGAACACTGAAGCTTTCTTT. This encodes CASSLLAGTPNTEAFF. Based on the CDR3 plus reference TRBV11-2 and TRBJ1-1, the full variable domain is EAGVAQSPRYKIIEKRQSVAFWCNPISGHATLYWYQQILGQGPKLLIQFQNNGVVDDSQLPKDRFSAERLKGVDSTLKIQPAKLEDSAVYLCASSLLAGTPNTEAFFGQGTRLTVV.

DNA of the CDR3: TGTGCCAGCAGCTTAGGGCTGGCAGGGGCAGATACGCAGTATTTT. As protein: CASSLGLAGADTQYF. The chain employs TRBV7-9 and TRBJ2-3, with a weak D call TRBD1 (6 bases). Looked up from germline, CDR1 is SEHNR and CDR2 is FQNEAQ (reference sequence). The CDR3 runs 15 residues. Trimming removed 1 base at V and 4 bases at J, with 12 bases between.

The CDR3 here is CASSGGQAYEQYF. The CDR3 DNA sequence: TGTGCCAGCAGCGGGGGACAGGCCTACGAGCAGTACTTC. The rearrangement uses TRBV5-4 and TRBJ2-7, with 8 positions matching TRBD1. In germline, CDR1 is SGHNT, CDR2 YYREEE (reference sequence). V dropped 4 bases and J dropped 2; count of bases not matched to a gene: 2. This CDR3 spans 13 amino acids.

This chain uses TRBV4-1 with TRBJ2-1; 7 bases fit TRBD1. Trimming at V came to 0 bases and at J to 1 base, leaving 0 bases not matched to a gene. This CDR3 has 15 residues. The germline V gene encodes CDR1 MGHRA and CDR2 YSYEKL. The CDR3 nucleotides read TGCGCCAGCAGCCAAGACAGGGGGTCCTACAATGAGCAGTTCTTC. Translated: CASSQDRGSYNEQFF.

This clone was seen once. V gene TRBV21-1 combines with J gene TRBJ1-4. TRBV21-1 is recorded as a pseudogene. CDR3 length: 14 amino acids. For the CDR3, the DNA is TGTGCCAGCAGCAAATCCCAGCGCAGTGAAAAACTGTTTTTT. Translating gives CASSKSQRSEKLFF.

The chain carries TRBV6-6 and TRBJ2-7, with TRBD1 matching over 8 bases. CDR1 MNHNY and CDR2 SVGAGI come from the germline V gene (reference sequence). The CDR3 consists of 13 residues. Germline trimming cut 5 bases from V and 7 bases from J; bases unmatched to any gene: 7. CDR3: CASSQAGGGEQYF. DNA for the CDR3: TGTGCCAGCAGTCAAGCAGGGGGCGGAGAGCAGTACTTC.

The chain joins TRBV6-5 to TRBJ2-7; 7 nucleotides match TRBD2. V was pared by 0 bases and J by 4 bases, with 9 bases of the junction left unmatched. Germline-derived CDR1 and CDR2 are MNHEY and SVGAGI. The CDR3 is 16 residues long. CDR3 DNA sequence: TGTGCCAGCAGTTACTCCTTGCGGGAGCCCGGATACGAGCAGTACTTC. Translation: CASSYSLREPGYEQYF.

The chain is built from TRBV7-8 and TRBJ1-1, with 9 bases matching TRBD1. J gave up 4 bases and V 4 bases, and 7 bases lay outside the gene matches. This CDR3 contains 15 residues. Per the germline V gene, CDR1 is SGHVS and CDR2 is FQNEAQ. This CDR3 reads CASSSQGQGITEAFF. The CDR3 DNA is TGTGCCAGCAGCTCACAGGGACAGGGAATCACTGAAGCTTTCTTT. Variable domain in full (rest from reference TRBV7-8 and TRBJ1-1): GAGVSQSPRYKVAKRGQDVALRCDPISGHVSLFWYQQALGQGPEFLTYFQNEAQLDKSGLPSDRFFAERPEGSVSTLKIQRTQQEDSAVYLCASSSQGQGITEAFFGQGTRLTVV.

The chain uses TRBV27 and TRBJ2-1, with 16 bases that match TRBD2. This CDR3 is built from 15 residues. CDR1 and CDR2 (germline): MNHEY, SMNVEV (reference sequence). J gave up 12 bases and V 2 bases, and 4 bases lay outside the gene matches. CDR3 sequence: CASSLGTSGGGGQFF. The CDR3 region has the DNA TGTGCCAGCAGTTTAGGGACTAGCGGGGGGGGCGGGCAGTTCTTC.

This clone was counted once. The gene calls are TRBV24-1 and TRBJ2-2; D call uncertain. There are 11 residues in the CDR3. V lost 5 bases, J lost 13 bases, and 10 bases lay in between. Germline V gives CDR1 KGHDR, CDR2 SFDVKD. This CDR3 is CATSGLSGLFF. CDR3 bases: TGTGCCACCAGTGGGTTGAGTGGGCTGTTTTTT.

This clone turned up a few times. V gene TRBV9 combines with J gene TRBJ2-3; D is possibly TRBD2 (6 bases). This CDR3 comprises 15 residues. V was cut by 3 bases and J by 3 bases, with 14 bases left in between. Germline lookup yields CDR1 SGDLS and CDR2 YYNGEE. CDR3 loop: CASSAWGESTDTQYF. The CDR3, as DNA: TGTGCCAGCAGCGCCTGGGGGGAGAGTACAGATACGCAGTATTTT.

The chain carries TRBV6-2 or TRBV6-3 and TRBJ2-1, with a tentative D call TRBD2 (6 bases). Trimming took 6 bases from V and 0 from J, leaving 9 bases between them. From germline, CDR1 is MNHEY and CDR2 SVGEGT. This CDR3 is built from 14 residues. The CDR3 bases are TGTGCCAGCAGCGGCGGGGCCTCCTACAATGAGCAGTTCTTC. Translation gives CASSGGASYNEQFF.

The chain combines TRBV20-1 with TRBJ1-2; D is unresolved. The CDR3 has 11 residues. Looked up from germline, CDR1 is DFQATT and CDR2 is SNEGSKA (reference sequence). V dropped 3 bases and J dropped 4 bases, with 6 bases sitting between them. The CDR3 coding sequence is TGCAGTGCTAGTACCAGCTATGGCTACACCTTC. Translation gives CSASTSYGYTF.

The V call is TRBV15, the J call TRBJ2-3; TRBD2 matches at 7 bases. Per germline, CDR1 LNHNV and CDR2 YYDKDF (reference sequence). The CDR3 consists of 19 residues. Germline trimming cut 4 bases from V and 0 bases from J; bases unmatched to any gene: 16. The DNA of the CDR3 is TGTGCCACCAGCAAGGAAAGGGGTAGCGGGCTTCCTAGCACAGATACGCAGTATTTT. Protein product: CATSKERGSGLPSTDTQYF.

This chain uses TRBV14 with TRBJ2-2; 9 bases agree with TRBD1. V was pared by 5 bases and J by 5 bases, with 6 bases of the junction left unmatched. Germline V gene lookup returns CDR1 SGHDN and CDR2 FVKESK. This CDR3 spans 15 amino acids. The CDR3: CASSARQGETGELFF. DNA of the CDR3: TGTGCCAGCAGCGCCCGACAGGGGGAAACCGGGGAGCTGTTTTTT.

The rearrangement links TRBV29-1 to TRBJ2-5, with 10 bases that match TRBD1. V lost 5 bases, J lost 5 bases, and 11 bases stayed unmatched. The CDR3 spans 15 residues. Germline-derived CDR1 and CDR2 are SQVTM and ANQGSEA. CDR3 loop: CSVYQTGGAAETQYF. CDR3 sequence (DNA): TGCAGCGTTTACCAGACAGGGGGCGCGGCGGAGACCCAGTACTTC.

This clone was observed once. The genes are TRBV9 and TRBJ2-1; 7 nucleotides align to TRBD2. Germline assignment: CDR1 SGDLS and CDR2 YYNGEE. V gave up 4 bases and J gave up 4 bases; unmatched junction bases: 11. The CDR3 consists of 16 residues. CDR3 sequence: CASSPQGAGRYNEQFF. Here the CDR3 DNA reads TGTGCCAGCAGCCCCCAAGGAGCGGGACGTTACAATGAGCAGTTCTTC.

This chain joins TRBV7-2 and TRBJ1-3; TRBD1 might be the D (5 bases). The CDR3 is made up of 18 amino acids. Germline V CDR1 and CDR2: SGHTA, FQGNSA. V lost 3 bases to trimming and J lost 0 bases, with 18 bases between them. Here the CDR3 reads CASSFGPVGGASGNTIYF. Here the CDR3 DNA reads TGTGCCAGCAGCTTTGGGCCAGTGGGCGGGGCCTCTGGAAACACCATATATTTT.

The V and J genes are TRBV18 and TRBJ2-3; 7 bases align to TRBD2. The CDR3 sequence is 15 residues long. CDR1 KGHSH and CDR2 LQKENI come from the germline V gene. V trimming: 2 bases; J trimming: 3 bases; junction bases outside the gene matches: 5. Here the CDR3 reads CASSPTSGVTDTQYF. In DNA, the CDR3 is TGTGCCAGCTCACCAACGAGCGGGGTGACAGATACGCAGTATTTT. Looking up the rest from reference TRBV18 and TRBJ2-3 gives the full variable domain: NAGVMQNPRHLVRRRGQEARLRCSPMKGHSHVYWYRQLPEEGLKFMVYLQKENIIDESGMPKERFSAEFPKEGPSILRIQQVVRGDSAAYFCASSPTSGVTDTQYFGPGTRLTVL.

The chain couples TRBV7-2 to TRBJ2-7, with 9 bases aligning to TRBD1. Germline CDR1 is SGHTA and CDR2 is FQGNSA. CDR3 length: 15 residues. J lost 9 bases, V lost 3 bases, and 12 bases had no gene match. The chain's CDR3 is CASSLEGPAGQGQYF. For the CDR3, the DNA is TGTGCCAGCAGCTTGGAGGGCCCTGCGGGACAGGGGCAGTACTTC.